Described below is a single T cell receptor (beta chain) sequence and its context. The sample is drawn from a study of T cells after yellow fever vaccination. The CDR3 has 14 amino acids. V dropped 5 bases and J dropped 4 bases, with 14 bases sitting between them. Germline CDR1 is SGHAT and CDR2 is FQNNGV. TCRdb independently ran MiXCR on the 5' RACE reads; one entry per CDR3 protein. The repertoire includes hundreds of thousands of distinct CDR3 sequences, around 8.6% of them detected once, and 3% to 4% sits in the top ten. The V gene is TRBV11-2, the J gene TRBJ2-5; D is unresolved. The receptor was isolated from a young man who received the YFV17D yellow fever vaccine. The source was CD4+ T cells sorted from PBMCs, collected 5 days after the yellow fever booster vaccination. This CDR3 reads CASSPAQFPETQYF. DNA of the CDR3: TGTGCCAGCAGCCCCGCTCAGTTCCCAGAGACCCAGTACTTC. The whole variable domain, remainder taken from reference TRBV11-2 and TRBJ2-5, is EAGVAQSPRYKIIEKRQSVAFWCNPISGHATLYWYQQILGQGPKLLIQFQNNGVVDDSQLPKDRFSAERLKGVDSTLKIQPAKLEDSAVYLCASSPAQFPETQYFGPGTRLLVL.